Listed below are T cell receptor beta chains from one sample, sequenced in a study of cytomegalovirus exposure and HLA in healthy donors. Measured with immunoSEQ multiplex PCR; TCRdb has only the in-frame clones, and not every one. Altogether 140,000 or so clones are present, more than 65% being singletons, with the ten largest covering approximately 1.6%. The sequencing sample was made of PBMCs. The source of these receptors is a woman aged 25 to 39 in good health and CMV-seronegative. The CDR3 runs from the conserved cysteine through the conserved F or W. A D gene is named only where the DNA matches it firmly. A clone size is listed for some rows: how often the clone was seen (once, few, many), or a class if it is expanded.

d_gene	v_gene	abundance	len	j_gene	CDR3aa	CDR3nt
.	TRBV7-2	.	13	TRBJ1-1	CASSYRRNTEAFF	TGTGCCAGCAGCTATCGGAGAAATACTGAAGCTTTCTTT
TRBD2	TRBV7-9	.	17	TRBJ2-7	CASSRTPAGGSSYEQYF	TGTGCCAGCAGCCGGACCCCAGCGGGAGGAAGCTCCTACGAGCAGTACTTC
.	TRBV10-3	once	12	TRBJ1-2	CAISRGERGYTF	TGTGCCATCAGCCGGGGAGAACGTGGCTACACCTTC
.	TRBV7-9	.	16	TRBJ2-1	CASSLVRADLYNEQFF	TGTGCCAGCAGCTTAGTCCGAGCGGATCTTTACAATGAGCAGTTCTTC
.	TRBV6-1	.	13	TRBJ1-4	CASRREVEEKLFF	TGTGCCAGCAGGCGGGAAGTGGAGGAAAAACTGTTTTTT
TRBD1	TRBV11-3	.	13	TRBJ2-1	CASSLEQDREQFF	TGTGCCAGCAGCTTAGAACAGGACAGGGAGCAGTTCTTC
.	TRBV11-3	once	14	TRBJ1-6	CASSQGVSNSPLHF	TGTGCCAGCAGCCAAGGAGTTTCAAATTCACCCCTCCACTTT
.	TRBV2	.	14	TRBJ2-5	CASSETGEGETQYF	TGTGCCAGCAGTGAGACAGGGGAGGGAGAGACCCAGTACTTC
TRBD2	TRBV9	.	16	TRBJ2-7	CASSGEGTSASYEQYF	TGTGCCAGCAGCGGGGAAGGGACTAGCGCCTCCTACGAGCAGTACTTC
.	TRBV25-1	.	13	TRBJ2-7	CASSWVGAYEQYF	TGTGCCAGCAGTTGGGTAGGGGCCTACGAGCAGTACTTC
.	TRBV5-1	few	12	TRBJ1-1	CASSPDNTEAFF	TGCGCCAGCAGCCCAGATAACACTGAAGCTTTCTTT
.	TRBV2	few	10	TRBJ2-1	CASSDYEQFF	TGTGCCAGCAGTGACTATGAGCAGTTCTTC
.	TRBV7-9	.	17	TRBJ1-1	CASTTYGTTAGGTEAFF	TGTGCCAGCACTACCTACGGGACAACCGCAGGAGGCACTGAAGCTTTCTTT
.	TRBV7-8	.	14	TRBJ1-2	CASSRGQGKYGYTF	TGTGCCAGCAGCCGAGGGCAGGGGAAGTACGGCTACACCTTC
TRBD1	TRBV7-9	.	15	TRBJ1-1	CASSSRTGVNTEAFF	TGTGCCAGCAGCTCGCGGACAGGGGTAAACACTGAAGCTTTCTTT
TRBD2	TRBV19	.	16	TRBJ2-2	CASKGRGLAKIGELFF	TGTGCCAGTAAGGGAAGAGGACTAGCGAAAATCGGGGAGCTGTTTTTT
TRBD2	TRBV9	.	15	TRBJ2-1	CASSVGLAGGNEQFF	TGTGCCAGCAGCGTAGGACTAGCGGGAGGTAATGAGCAGTTCTTC
.	TRBV5-6	.	13	TRBJ2-5	CASSLGRGETQYF	TGTGCCAGCAGCTTGGGCAGGGGAGAGACCCAGTACTTC
.	TRBV5-5	.	15	TRBJ1-5	CASSSTGSGNQPQHF	TGTGCCAGCAGCTCTACAGGGTCAGGGAATCAGCCCCAGCATTTT
.	TRBV27	.	17	TRBJ2-3	CASSLFSVAHRGDTQYF	TGTGCCAGCAGTTTATTCTCCGTAGCGCACCGAGGGGATACGCAGTATTTT
TRBD2	TRBV11-3	.	17	TRBJ2-2	CASSPPGLAGGTGELFF	TGTGCCAGCAGCCCGCCCGGACTAGCGGGCGGGACCGGGGAGCTGTTTTTT
.	TRBV6-4	.	18	TRBJ1-3	CASSDSIGGYLSGNTIYF	TGTGCCAGCAGTGACTCGATTGGGGGCTACCTCTCTGGAAACACCATATATTTT
.	TRBV30	.	11	TRBJ2-5	CAWSPRETQYF	TGTGCCTGGAGTCCGAGGGAGACCCAGTACTTC
.	TRBV29-1	.	11	TRBJ2-5	CSVDPEETQYF	TGCAGCGTTGACCCGGAAGAGACCCAGTACTTC
.	TRBV29-1	.	14	TRBJ2-5	CSVERRGWQETQYF	TGCAGCGTTGAACGCCGGGGTTGGCAAGAGACCCAGTACTTC
.	TRBV6-6	.	14	TRBJ1-2	CASSYGGAAYGYTF	TGTGCCAGCAGTTACGGGGGGGCAGCGTATGGCTACACCTTC
.	TRBV25-1	.	11	TRBJ1-2	CASSDIGGYTF	TGTGCCAGCAGTGACATCGGTGGCTACACCTTC
TRBD1	TRBV29-1	.	13	TRBJ1-1	CSTKDRVNTEAFF	TGCAGCACCAAGGACAGGGTGAACACTGAAGCTTTCTTT
.	TRBV2	.	13	TRBJ1-6	CASSESLGAPLHF	TGTGCCAGCAGTGAAAGTTTGGGGGCCCCCCTCCACTTT
TRBD2	TRBV5-6	.	16	TRBJ2-2	CASSSGGLAGAGELFF	TGTGCCAGCAGCTCGGGGGGACTAGCAGGCGCCGGGGAGCTGTTTTTT
.	TRBV6-6	.	15	TRBJ2-7	CASRARGSPTYEQYF	TGTGCCAGCAGGGCTCGGGGGAGCCCCACCTACGAGCAGTACTTC
TRBD1	TRBV4-1	few	16	TRBJ2-3	CASSQEGQGVAGPQYF	TGCGCCAGCAGCCAAGAGGGACAGGGGGTAGCGGGCCCGCAGTATTTT
.	TRBV5-4	.	15	TRBJ2-7	CASSLNSEAAYEQYF	TGTGCCAGCAGCTTAAATAGCGAGGCGGCCTACGAGCAGTACTTC
.	TRBV7-9	.	16	TRBJ1-1	CASRHKDSPVNTEAFF	TGTGCCAGCAGACACAAAGACAGCCCCGTGAACACTGAAGCTTTCTTT
.	TRBV29-1	.	12	TRBJ1-1	CSVGAGNTEAFF	TGCAGCGTTGGGGCAGGGAACACTGAAGCTTTCTTT